Listed below are T cell receptor beta chains from one sample, sequenced in a study of PD-1 blockade in classical Hodgkin lymphoma. The table came from immunoSEQ multiplex PCR; TCRdb's copy has only in-frame clones and leaves some out. The sample holds 89,000 or so clones, 85% to 95% seen once. The sequencing here drew on peripheral blood mononuclear cells (PBMCs), taken before the second cycle of nivolumab. All receptors come from a human donor with classical Hodgkin lymphoma. The CDR3 runs from the conserved cysteine through the conserved F or W. A D gene is named only where the DNA matches it firmly. Part of the rows lack a size; the others show once, few, many or a class for expanded clones.

>NA|TRBD1|TRBJ1-2|TRBV9
TGTGCCAGCAGCGTAGGTCTTCCGGGACAGGGAGACTACACCTTC
CASSVGLPGQGDYTF
>NA|TRBD2|TRBJ2-5|TRBV19
TGTGCCAGTGCTGGACTAGCGGCACAAGAGACCCAGTACTTC
CASAGLAAQETQYF
>NA|NA|TRBJ2-1|TRBV27
TGTGCCAGCAGTTTATGGCCCTCGAGTAATGAGCAGTTCTTC
CASSLWPSSNEQFF
>once|TRBD1|TRBJ2-2|TRBV25-1
TGTGCCAGCAGTCCTCGACAGGGTCCCGGGGAGCTGTTTTTT
CASSPRQGPGELFF
>NA|TRBD2|TRBJ2-6|TRBV7-3
TGTGCCAGCAGCTTGCCTAGCGGGAGGACCAGTGGGGCCAACGTCCTGACTTTC
CASSLPSGRTSGANVLTF
>NA|TRBD1|TRBJ1-2|TRBV5-1
TGCGCCAGCAGCCCTCCAGGACAGGGGGACGGCTACACCTTC
CASSPPGQGDGYTF
>NA|NA|TRBJ2-1|TRBV6-6
TGTGCCAGCACCCGGACAGACTCCTACAATGAGCAGTTCTTC
CASTRTDSYNEQFF
>NA|NA|TRBJ2-7|TRBV6-6
TGTGCCAGCAGTACCGGGGCGACCTACGAGCAGTACTTC
CASSTGATYEQYF
>once|NA|TRBJ1-6|TRBV6-4
TGTGCCAGCAGGCCGGACAGCCATAATTCACCCCTCCACTTT
CASRPDSHNSPLHF
>once|NA|TRBJ2-3|TRBV30
TGTGCCTGGAGTGGTTTGGGGAGCACAGATACGCAGTATTTT
CAWSGLGSTDTQYF
>NA|NA|TRBJ2-1|TRBV27
TGTGCCAGCAGTCCGAACAGGGTCTACAATGAGCAGTTCTTC
CASSPNRVYNEQFF
>NA|NA|TRBJ2-2|TRBV6-5
TGTGCCAGCAGGATCAGAGCCGGGGAGCTGTTTTTT
CASRIRAGELFF
>NA|NA|TRBJ1-1|TRBV2
TGTGCCAGCAGTGAAGGGTTCGGGGGCTGGAGCACTGAAGCTTTCTTT
CASSEGFGGWSTEAFF
>NA|NA|TRBJ1-5|TRBV28
TGTGCCAGCAGTCCAAGGCAGGGCTGGCAGCCCCAGCATTTT
CASSPRQGWQPQHF
>NA|NA|TRBJ2-5|TRBV19
TGTGCCAGTAGTATAGATCGGCAGCTGCAAGAGACCCAGTACTTC
CASSIDRQLQETQYF
>NA|TRBD1|TRBJ2-3|TRBV29-1
TGCAGCGCCTGGACAGGAAGCACAGATACGCAGTATTTT
CSAWTGSTDTQYF
>NA|NA|TRBJ1-2|TRBV30
TGTGCCTGGAGTCTTTCAGGGGTCGCTAACTATGGCTACACCTTC
CAWSLSGVANYGYTF
>NA|NA|TRBJ2-1|TRBV7-8
TGTGCCAGCAGCTCAGACAGAAACAATGAGCAGTTCTTC
CASSSDRNNEQFF
>few|NA|TRBJ1-2|TRBV11-2
TGTGCCAGCAGCTTAGTGTGGCAACCGAGTTTTCTACCTAACTATGGCTACACCTTC
CASSLVWQPSFLPNYGYTF
>NA|NA|TRBJ2-1|TRBV9
TGTGCCAGCAGCCCTTGGGACACCCACAATGAGCAGTTCTTC
CASSPWDTHNEQFF
>NA|TRBD1|TRBJ1-2|TRBV19
TGTGCCAGTAGTATTAGTAGACAGGGGGTAGACGGCTACACCTTC
CASSISRQGVDGYTF
>NA|TRBD2|TRBJ2-4|TRBV9
TGTGCCAGCAGCGTAGGGCTAGCGGGTTCCAAAAACATTCAGTACTTC
CASSVGLAGSKNIQYF
>few|NA|TRBJ1-2|TRBV29-1
TGCAGCGTTCAGGGAGTCGGCTATGGCTACACCTTC
CSVQGVGYGYTF
>few|NA|TRBJ1-2|TRBV27
TGTGCCAGCACCACGACAGGTTCTAACTATGGCTACACCTTC
CASTTTGSNYGYTF
>NA|NA|TRBJ2-2|TRBV28
TGTGCCAGCAGTTTAAGGTTTAGCGGGGAGCTGTTTTTT
CASSLRFSGELFF
>once|NA|TRBJ2-3|TRBV28
TGTGCCAGCAGGTTGGGACTTCCAGATACGCAGTATTTT
CASRLGLPDTQYF
>NA|NA|TRBJ2-4|TRBV28
TGTGCCAGCCTCCTCGGAACTATAGCCAAAAACATTCAGTACTTC
CASLLGTIAKNIQYF
>NA|NA|TRBJ2-5|TRBV5-1
TGCGCCAGCAGGATTGCTGGGGAGACCCAGTACTTC
CASRIAGETQYF
>NA|NA|TRBJ1-3|TRBV6-5
TGTGCCAGCATGGTCGGCTCTGGAAACACCATATATTTT
CASMVGSGNTIYF
>NA|NA|TRBJ1-5|TRBV5-1
TGCGCCAGCAGAGGGGATGTAGATCAGCCCCAGCATTTT
CASRGDVDQPQHF
>NA|TRBD1|TRBJ2-5|TRBV27
TGTGCCAGCAGTTACGGGACAGGGGACCGGGAGACCCAGTACTTC
CASSYGTGDRETQYF
>NA|NA|TRBJ1-2|TRBV6-5
TGTGCCAGCAGCAGTACAGTTACCGGTTATGGCTACACCTTC
CASSSTVTGYGYTF
>NA|TRBD1|TRBJ1-2|TRBV7-9
TGTGCCAGCAGCGCCGCAGGGGGCGATGGCTACACCTTC
CASSAAGGDGYTF
>NA|NA|TRBJ2-1|TRBV11-2
TGTGCCAGCAGCTTAGGGGGCGTTAGGAACTCCTACAATGAGCAGTTCTTC
CASSLGGVRNSYNEQFF
>once|NA|TRBJ1-3|TRBV15
TGTGCCACCAGCAGAGATACCCGGCCAGGGTGGCTGGGAAACACCATATATTTT
CATSRDTRPGWLGNTIYF
>NA|TRBD1|TRBJ2-3|TRBV4-1
TGCGCCAGCAGCCAGACTCAGGGGGCGTTGACAGATACGCAGTATTTT
CASSQTQGALTDTQYF
>NA|NA|TRBJ2-1|TRBV28
TGTGCCAGCAAGCGCGAACCGGATGAGCAGTTCTTC
CASKREPDEQFF
>NA|TRBD2|TRBJ2-2|TRBV11-1
TGTGCCAGCAGCCCTAGCGGGAGGGCCCCCCCTGGGACCGGGGAGCTGTTTTTT
CASSPSGRAPPGTGELFF
>NA|NA|TRBJ1-5|TRBV18
TGTGCCAGCTCACCACGCGAGGCAGGGGCTATCAATCAGCCCCAGCATTTT
CASSPREAGAINQPQHF
>NA|TRBD2|TRBJ2-5|TRBV27
TGTGCCAGCAGTTTATGGGCGGGAGCCGGAGAGACCCAGTACTTC
CASSLWAGAGETQYF
>once|TRBD1|TRBJ2-3|TRBV6-1
TGTGCCACCGCCGGGACAGGGGAGGCAGATACGCAGTATTTT
CATAGTGEADTQYF
>NA|NA|TRBJ1-1|TRBV7-9
TGTGCCAGCAGCCACCCGGGAGGGAGGAGCACTGAAGCTTTCTTT
CASSHPGGRSTEAFF